The 30 T cell receptor beta chains reported below all come from one sample, sequenced in a study of blood T cell repertoires in COVID-19. The table came from immunoSEQ multiplex PCR; TCRdb's copy has only in-frame clones and leaves some out. The data hold approximately 270,000 clones, with roughly 85% observed a single time. Sequencing was carried out using PBMCs or T cells enriched from blood (not recorded which). The receptors shown here come from a woman between 45 and 60 years old who had recovered from COVID-19.

J is TRBJ1-1 and V is TRBV19; 7 bases fit TRBD1. In germline, CDR1 is LNHDA, CDR2 SQIVND (reference sequence). The length of the CDR3 is 14 residues. The trim removed 5 bases at V and 5 bases at J, leaving 8 bases unmatched. As DNA, the CDR3 is TGTGCCAGTAGTCCCAACAGGGGAGAGACTGAAGCTTTCTTT. This encodes CASSPNRGETEAFF.

This sequence joins TRBV5-5 and TRBJ1-1, with TRBD1 matching 8 bases. V shed 3 bases and J 0 bases; nucleotides not matched to a gene: 1. Germline values: CDR1 SGHKS, CDR2 YYEKEE (reference sequence). This CDR3 contains 14 residues. As DNA, the CDR3 is TGTGCCAGCAGCTGGGACAGGCTGAACACTGAAGCTTTCTTT. Its translation is CASSWDRLNTEAFF.

The V and J genes are TRBV3-1 (or the pseudogene TRBV3-2) and TRBJ1-6; D uncertain. Deletions cut 0 bases from V and 10 bases from J, with 16 bases between. This CDR3 has 16 amino acids. In germline, CDR1 is LGHDT, CDR2 YNNKEL (reference sequence). CDR3 region: CASSQEIVGRGSPLHF. The CDR3 nucleotides read TGTGCCAGCAGCCAAGAAATTGTCGGAAGAGGATCACCCCTCCACTTT.

A single count supports this clone. The rearrangement joins TRBV28 to TRBJ1-2; D gene uncertain. Trimming left V 6 bases short and J 4 bases short, with 9 bases between. Germline V gives CDR1 MDHEN, CDR2 SYDVKM. CDR3 length: 12 amino acids. DNA for the CDR3: TGTGCCAGCAGCGCGGTTCGCTATGGCTACACCTTC. Its protein product is CASSAVRYGYTF.

V gene TRBV27 combines with J gene TRBJ2-2; 8 bases match TRBD2. The length of the CDR3 is 15 residues. From germline, CDR1 is MNHEY and CDR2 SMNVEV (reference sequence). The V gene end was trimmed by 6 bases and the J gene end by 5 bases; junction bases not matched to a gene: 8. CDR3 sequence reads: CASRPGLVPTGELFF. Here the CDR3 DNA reads TGTGCCAGCAGGCCGGGACTAGTTCCGACCGGGGAGCTGTTTTTT.

The V and J genes are TRBV1 and TRBJ2-7; no DNA check was done on the table's D call, TRBD1. TRBV1 is shown as a pseudogene. The CDR3 covers 14 residues. The CDR3 spells CTSSQDDRVCEQYF. The CDR3 nucleotides are TGCACCAGCAGCCAAGACGACAGGGTTTGCGAGCAGTACTTC.

This chain connects TRBV10-3 to TRBJ2-1; 10 positions agree with TRBD2. The CDR3 runs to 17 residues. The V segment lost 5 bases and the J segment 4 bases; nucleotides outside the gene matches: 11. Germline CDR1 reads ENHRY; CDR2 reads SYGVKD. CDR3 sequence: CAISRGLAVNLYNEQFF. DNA for the CDR3: TGTGCCATCAGTCGCGGACTAGCGGTGAACTTATACAATGAGCAGTTCTTC.

V usage is TRBV7-6 and J usage is TRBJ1-1; D may be TRBD1 (5 bases). This CDR3 contains 15 residues. Trimming shortened V by 2 bases and J by 3 bases, and 13 bases separated the two germline ends. The germline CDR1 and CDR2 sequences are SGHVS and FNYEAQ. The CDR3 region is CASSLLGGKYTEAFF. The CDR3 nucleotides are TGTGCCAGCAGCTTACTGGGGGGGAAGTACACTGAAGCTTTCTTT. Together with reference TRBV7-6 and TRBJ1-1, the CDR3 gives the full variable domain: GAGVSQSPRYKVTKRGQDVALRCDPISGHVSLYWYRQALGQGPEFLTYFNYEAQQDKSGLPNDRFSAERPEGSISTLTIQRTEQRDSAMYRCASSLLGGKYTEAFFGQGTRLTVV.

The chain links TRBV3-1 (or the pseudogene TRBV3-2) to TRBJ1-2, with 9 bases fitting TRBD1. Germline CDR1 is LGHDT and CDR2 is YNNKEL (reference sequence). There are 14 residues in the CDR3. After removal of 0 bases from V and 8 bases from J, the junction contained 4 bases not matched to a gene. Here the CDR3 DNA reads TGTGCCAGCAGCCAAGATCACAGGGGGCGCGGCTACACCTTC. This codes for CASSQDHRGRGYTF.

V is TRBV4-2 and J is TRBJ2-7, with a weak D call TRBD1 (5 bases). CDR3 size: 16 residues. Germline V gene sequence: CDR1 LGHNA, CDR2 YNFKEQ. Trimming shortened V by 0 bases and J by 2 bases, and 14 bases separated the two germline ends. The CDR3 DNA reads as TGTGCCAGCAGCCAAGATTTGGCAGGGCAGGCCTACGAGCAGTACTTC. It encodes CASSQDLAGQAYEQYF.

The chain employs TRBV5-8 and TRBJ1-2, with 8 bases identical to TRBD1. The CDR3 has 16 residues. The germline V gene encodes CDR1 SGHTS and CDR2 YDEGEE. V shed 2 bases, J shed 4 bases, and the junction held 10 bases outside the gene matches. CDR3 DNA: TGTGCCAGCAGCTTCCCTTCGACAGGGGTGGCCTATGGCTACACCTTC. This sequence encodes CASSFPSTGVAYGYTF.

Only a few counts were recorded for this clone. This chain uses TRBV2 with TRBJ2-5, with 10 bases that match TRBD1. The CDR3 runs to 14 residues. Per germline, CDR1 SNHLY and CDR2 FYNNEI. J gave up 6 bases and V 4 bases, and 5 bases lay outside the gene matches. CDR3 sequence reads: CASSGQGAVKTQYF. The CDR3 DNA follows: TGTGCCAGCAGTGGACAGGGGGCTGTAAAGACCCAGTACTTC.

This chain connects TRBV28 to TRBJ1-6, with D hard to call. Trimming left V 5 bases short and J 9 bases short, with 17 bases between. The length of the CDR3 is 15 residues. In germline, CDR1 is MDHEN, CDR2 SYDVKM. The CDR3 here is CASSGQATRVSPLHF. CDR3 nucleotide sequence: TGTGCCAGCAGTGGGCAGGCAACGAGGGTTTCACCCCTCCACTTT.

The chain carries TRBV6-5 and TRBJ1-4; D perhaps matches TRBD1 (5 bases). The germline CDR1 and CDR2 sequences are MNHEY and SVGAGI. CDR3 length equals 15 residues. Trimming shortened V by 6 bases and J by 5 bases, and 16 bases separated the two germline ends. CDR3 sequence (DNA): TGTGCCAGCAGCTTACAGGACGGCAGGAATGAAAAACTGTTTTTT. This codes for CASSLQDGRNEKLFF.

CDR3 DNA sequence: TGTGCCAGCAGTTACGACGTTCAGGGGAGCTACGAGCAGTACTTC. It encodes CASSYDVQGSYEQYF. V usage is TRBV6-5 and J usage is TRBJ2-7, with D tentatively TRBD1 (6 bases). Germline-derived CDR1 and CDR2 are MNHEY and SVGAGI. Trimming removed 2 bases from V and 3 bases from J, with 14 bases in between. The CDR3 length is 15 residues.

The chain recombines TRBV6-5 with TRBJ1-5; D might be TRBD1 (5 bases). Germline V gene data show CDR1 as MNHEY and CDR2 as SVGAGI. The CDR3 runs 13 residues. The V gene lost 7 bases and the J gene lost 3 bases, with 10 bases spanning the gap. CDR3: CASTQDNNQPQHF. CDR3 DNA: TGTGCCAGCACACAGGATAACAATCAGCCCCAGCATTTT.

The J gene is TRBJ1-3, the V gene TRBV7-9; D is uncertain. Deletions cut 1 base from V and 9 bases from J, with 7 bases between. The CDR3 extends over 12 amino acids. Germline CDR1 reads SEHNR; CDR2 reads FQNEAQ (reference sequence). CDR3 in DNA: TGTGCCAGCAGCTTAGAAGTTAGCACCATATATTTT. It specifies CASSLEVSTIYF.

The chain couples TRBV5-5 to TRBJ2-1, with 8 bases identical to TRBD2. The CDR3 extends over 15 amino acids. Germline V lookup: CDR1 SGHKS, CDR2 YYEKEE (reference sequence). Trimming removed 2 bases from V and 0 bases from J; junction bases left unmatched: 1. The CDR3 sequence is CASSLTSGSYNEQFF. CDR3 nucleotide sequence: TGTGCCAGCAGCTTAACTAGCGGCTCCTACAATGAGCAGTTCTTC.

The chain carries TRBV6-5 and TRBJ2-1; TRBD2 might be the D (6 bases). CDR1 MNHEY and CDR2 SVGAGI come from the germline V gene. The CDR3 extends over 16 amino acids. V was shortened by 0 bases and J by 7 bases, with 16 bases between the two germline ends. The CDR3 bases are TGTGCCAGCAGTTACTCGAGAAGGGGACTGGGGAATGAGCAGTTCTTC. Translation gives CASSYSRRGLGNEQFF.

The chain is built from TRBV3-1 (or the pseudogene TRBV3-2) and TRBJ1-2; TRBD1 might be the D (6 bases). The CDR3 sequence is 14 residues long. Germline CDR1 LGHDT, CDR2 YNNKEL (reference sequence). Between the trimmed V and J ends, which lost 4 bases and 5 bases, there was a span of 14 bases. CDR3 region: CASSPSGGRYGYTF. The DNA for the CDR3 is TGTGCCAGCAGCCCGTCGGGGGGCAGGTATGGCTACACCTTC.

This clone has just a few counts. The genes are TRBV6-5 and TRBJ2-2; perhaps TRBD2 as D (6 bases). There are 15 residues in the CDR3. V was pared by 1 base and J by 5 bases, with 11 bases between. Germline values: CDR1 MNHEY, CDR2 SVGAGI. CDR3 loop: CASSYLGRGTGELFF. The CDR3 DNA sequence: TGTGCCAGCAGTTACTTAGGCCGGGGGACCGGGGAGCTGTTTTTT.

Here the CDR3 reads CAWNGGGNYGYTF. CDR3 bases: TGTGCCTGGAATGGGGGCGGTAACTATGGCTACACCTTC. The J gene is TRBJ1-2, the V gene TRBV30; possibly TRBD1 for D (6 bases). Between the trimmed V and J ends, which lost 4 bases and 1 base, there was a span of 10 bases. The CDR3 has 13 residues. Germline CDR1 reads GTSNPN; CDR2 reads SVGIG (reference sequence).

V gene TRBV6-5 combines with J gene TRBJ1-2; no reliable D call. CDR3 length: 13 amino acids. V dropped 6 bases and J dropped 2 bases, with 10 bases sitting between them. CDR1 is MNHEY and CDR2 is SVGAGI in the germline V gene. DNA of the CDR3: TGTGCCAGCAGGACTGCTCCCAACTATGGCTACACCTTC. Its protein product is CASRTAPNYGYTF.

The rearrangement joins TRBV5-1 to TRBJ1-2; D unresolved. The CDR3 is 16 amino acids. From germline, CDR1 is SGHRS and CDR2 YFSETQ. V was clipped by 4 bases and J by 0 bases, with 16 bases between them. The CDR3: CASSGVTGITNYGYTF. In DNA, the CDR3 is TGCGCCAGCAGCGGCGTCACGGGGATAACTAACTATGGCTACACCTTC.

The V gene is TRBV5-1, the J gene TRBJ2-2, with TRBD1 identical over 7 bases. Germline CDR1 SGHRS, CDR2 YFSETQ. With V trimmed by 0 bases and J by 6 bases, 5 bases remained unmatched. The CDR3 extends over 15 amino acids. DNA for the CDR3: TGCGCCAGCAGCTTGGATGGGACAGAGCCCGGGGAGCTGTTTTTT. Encoded protein: CASSLDGTEPGELFF.

V and J are TRBV19 and TRBJ2-7, with 11 bases identical to TRBD2. The CDR3 extends over 16 amino acids. The ends lost 4 bases at V and 1 base at J; junction bases unmatched: 6. Germline CDR1 and CDR2: LNHDA and SQIVND (reference sequence). CDR3 sequence reads: CASSKRTSGLSYEQYF. The CDR3 DNA follows: TGTGCCAGTAGTAAACGGACTAGCGGGCTATCCTACGAGCAGTACTTC.

The chain has TRBV11-1 and TRBJ2-7, with TRBD1 as a possible D gene (6 bases). The CDR3 has 15 residues. The ends were cut back, 3 bases at V and 0 bases at J, with 12 bases in the middle. Germline V gene lookup returns CDR1 SGHAT and CDR2 FQDESV (reference sequence). The DNA for the CDR3 is TGTGCCAGCAGCTTGGTTACAGGGATCTCCTACGAGCAGTACTTC. Its protein is CASSLVTGISYEQYF. Full variable domain (missing parts from reference TRBV11-1 and TRBJ2-7): EAEVAQSPRYKITEKSQAVAFWCDPISGHATLYWYRQILGQGPELLVQFQDESVVDDSQLPKDRFSAERLKGVDSTLKIQPAELGDSAMYLCASSLVTGISYEQYFGPGTRLTVT.

A few counts support this clone. The chain has TRBV4-2 and TRBJ2-1, with 10 bases that match TRBD1. V gave up 2 bases and J gave up 4 bases; unmatched junction bases: 5. Germline V gene lookup returns CDR1 LGHNA and CDR2 YNFKEQ. The CDR3 consists of 16 residues. CDR3 DNA: TGTGCCAGCAGCCAACAGACAGGGGGCGATTACAATGAGCAGTTCTTC. It yields the protein CASSQQTGGDYNEQFF.

The sample holds one count of this clone. The V call is TRBV18, the J call TRBJ2-7; 8 nucleotides align to TRBD2. The junction had 5 bases not matched to a gene; V was cut back by 3 bases and J by 4 bases. Germline CDR1 reads KGHSH; CDR2 reads LQKENI. This CDR3 is built from 14 residues. CDR3 in DNA: TGTGCCAGCTCACCCGGAGCGGGAGTGTACGAGCAGTACTTC. Its translation: CASSPGAGVYEQYF.

The rearrangement uses TRBV28 and TRBJ2-3, with TRBD1 matching 7 bases. V lost 5 bases and J lost 1; bases outside the gene matches: 3. The germline gives CDR1 MDHEN, CDR2 SYDVKM. The CDR3 extends over 14 amino acids. This CDR3 reads CASSTTGGTDTQYF. In nucleotides, the CDR3 is TGTGCCAGCAGTACCACAGGGGGCACAGATACGCAGTATTTT.